Presented here are 11 T cell receptor beta chains from one specimen sequenced in a study of blood T cell repertoires in COVID-19. Only in-frame clones appear in the TCRdb table, and some are missing; sequencing was by immunoSEQ multiplex PCR. The data show over 200,000 clones, 83% seen once. Sequences were obtained from peripheral blood. All receptors derive from a man aged 35 to 55 with active or convalescent COVID-19.

The CDR3 region has the DNA TGTGCCAGCAGTGCGGACAGCCATAGCAATCAGCCCCAGCATTTT. Residues: CASSADSHSNQPQHF. This chain uses TRBV2 with TRBJ1-5; TRBD1 might be the D (6 bases). The CDR3 is made up of 15 amino acids. The germline CDR1 and CDR2 sequences are SNHLY and FYNNEI. Trimming left V 4 bases short and J 0 bases short, with 10 bases between.

V gene TRBV7-2 combines with J gene TRBJ1-2; 7 positions match TRBD1. V trimming: 4 bases; J trimming: 7 bases; junction bases outside the gene matches: 9. This CDR3 region has 14 residues. Germline V CDR1 and CDR2: SGHTA, FQGNSA. The CDR3 region is CASSSEQGLSGYTF. CDR3 in DNA: TGTGCCAGCAGCTCGGAACAGGGGCTGAGTGGCTACACCTTC. Drawing the rest from reference TRBV7-2 and TRBJ1-2, the complete variable domain is GAGVSQSPSNKVTEKGKDVELRCDPISGHTALYWYRQSLGQGLEFLIYFQGNSAPDKSGLPSDRFSAERTGGSVSTLTIQRTQQEDSAVYLCASSSEQGLSGYTFGSGTRLTVV.

This sequence joins TRBV4-3 and TRBJ1-2; D is unresolved. Germline loops: CDR1 LGHNA, CDR2 YSLEER. There are 15 residues in the CDR3. Trimming shortened V by 3 bases and J by 6 bases, and 17 bases separated the two germline ends. CDR3 in DNA: TGCGCCAGCAGCCAGGGAGGGTGGGAAAGGCATGGCTACACCTTC. It encodes CASSQGGWERHGYTF.

V usage is TRBV6-5 and J usage is TRBJ1-4, with TRBD1 as a possible D gene (6 bases). This CDR3 is built from 14 residues. V dropped 5 bases and J dropped 8 bases, with 15 bases sitting between them. CDR1 and CDR2 from the germline V gene are MNHEY and SVGAGI. CDR3 nucleotides: TGTGCCAGCAGTCTAGACAGGTACCACGAAAAACTGTTTTTT. It codes for CASSLDRYHEKLFF.

The V and J genes are TRBV3-1 (or the pseudogene TRBV3-2) and TRBJ1-1; the match to TRBD1 covers 8 bases. The CDR3 covers 15 residues. The junction had 7 bases not matched to a gene; V was cut back by 4 bases and J by 3 bases. Germline V gives CDR1 LGHDT, CDR2 YNNKEL (reference sequence). CDR3 in amino acids: CASSPTGVFDTEAFF. The DNA for the CDR3 is TGTGCCAGCAGCCCGACAGGGGTTTTTGACACTGAAGCTTTCTTT.

The chain uses TRBV6-2 or TRBV6-3 and TRBJ1-5, with D unclear. Trimming removed 6 bases at V and 2 bases at J, with 5 bases between. Germline CDR1 MNHEY, CDR2 SVGEGT. The CDR3 has 12 residues. CDR3 sequence: CASSEGNQPQHF. CDR3 DNA sequence: TGTGCCAGCAGCGAGGGCAATCAGCCCCAGCATTTT.

Comment on this clone: At one boundary the junction diverges from the germline segment, which might be a read error. This CDR3 reads CATSDFSGQGVF. The CDR3, as DNA: TGTGCCACCAGTGATTTTTCCGGGCAGGGGGTCTTT. The rearrangement joins TRBV24-1 to TRBJ1-1, with 7 nucleotides matching TRBD1. Germline values: CDR1 KGHDR, CDR2 SFDVKD. The CDR3 has 12 amino acids.

This clone was seen more than once but under ten times. The chain carries TRBV7-8 and TRBJ1-5; no definite D call. Trimming removed 5 bases from V and 2 bases from J, with 7 bases in between. The germline V gene encodes CDR1 SGHVS and CDR2 FQNEAQ. The CDR3 extends over 13 amino acids. CDR3: CASSRPGNQPQHF. CDR3 DNA: TGTGCCAGCAGCCGCCCCGGCAATCAGCCCCAGCATTTT.

Only a few counts were recorded for this clone. CDR3 DNA: TGCAGCAGCCGGGACAGGTCTGAAGCTTTCTTT. This encodes CSSRDRSEAFF. This chain uses TRBV29-1 with TRBJ1-1; 8 bases agree with TRBD1. Germline assignment: CDR1 SQVTM and CDR2 ANQGSEA. The J segment lost 6 bases and the V segment lost 8 bases, leaving 5 bases of the junction unmatched. CDR3 length equals 11 residues. The full variable domain, rest sourced from reference TRBV29-1 and TRBJ1-1, is SAVISQKPSRDICQRGTSLTIQCQVDSQVTMMFWYRQQPGQSLTLIATANQGSEATYESGFVIDKFPISRPNLTFSTLTVSNMSPEDSSIYLCSSRDRSEAFFGQGTRLTVV.

V usage is TRBV10-3 and J usage is TRBJ1-2; the match to TRBD1 covers 9 bases. CDR1 and CDR2 from the germline V gene are ENHRY and SYGVKD. This CDR3 has 14 residues. J lost 5 bases, V lost 4 bases, and 5 bases had no gene match. The CDR3 nucleotides are TGTGCCATCAGTGGGGGACAGGGAGAGTATGGCTACACCTTC. Its protein is CAISGGQGEYGYTF.

This chain links TRBV12-3 or TRBV12-4 with TRBJ1-5; D may be TRBD1 (6 bases). The CDR3 consists of 13 residues. V lost 5 bases and J lost 4, with 9 bases in between. The CDR3 coding sequence is TGTGCCAGCAGTACGGACAGAAATCAGCCCCAGCATTTT. Protein sequence: CASSTDRNQPQHF.